The present entry profiles one T cell receptor (beta chain) with its context. The data derive from a study of control samples from healthy donors and cancer patients. Sequenced by immunoSEQ multiplex PCR; TCRdb stores in-frame clones only, minus some. Of some 130,000 clones in the sample, 90% to 95% were seen once. This clonotype originated in a man between 50 and 59 years old with head and neck cancer. The sequenced material came from PBMCs.

CDR3 loop: CASSTRVGLSSGNTIYF. CDR3 sequence (DNA): TGTGCCAGCAGCACCCGGGTGGGCCTAAGCTCTGGAAACACCATATATTTT. The V and J genes are TRBV7-9 and TRBJ1-3, with D hard to call. Looked up from germline, CDR1 is SEHNR and CDR2 is FQNEAQ (reference sequence). This CDR3 is 17 amino acids long. The V and J ends lost 5 bases and 0 bases respectively, with 17 bases between them.